This passage covers 5 T cell receptor beta chains from one sample sequenced in a study of monozygotic twins with inflammatory bowel disease. TCRdb re-called the 5' RACE reads and gives one entry per CDR3 protein, without DNA. The clone table shows approximately 400,000 distinct CDR3 sequences, with the ten largest holding under 3%. Sequenced input: blood. These receptors came from a human donor with ulcerative colitis or Crohn's disease, or a healthy co-twin of an affected twin (not recorded which).

The V gene is TRBV10-3, the J gene TRBJ2-3; TCRdb proposes TRBD2, but this gene call is untestable without DNA. The V gene's germline CDR1 is ENHRY and CDR2 SYGVKD. CDR3 length: 15 residues. The CDR3 protein is CAISERGGQSDTQYF.

This chain connects TRBV5-4 to TRBJ2-7; the D gene TCRdb calls, TRBD1, cannot be checked with no DNA. In germline, CDR1 is SGHNT, CDR2 YYREEE (reference sequence). The CDR3 spans 16 residues. The chain's CDR3 is CASSPAGDSKSYEQYF.

The chain joins TRBV7-6 to TRBJ2-2; the TCRdb D gene call, TRBD2, has no DNA to confirm it. The germline CDR1 and CDR2 sequences are SGHVS and FNYEAQ. The CDR3 contains 18 residues. The CDR3: CASSSSASSGRNTGELFF.

The genes are TRBV21-1 and TRBJ1-2. TRBV21-1 is an annotated pseudogene. The CDR3 loop spans 13 amino acids. This CDR3 is CASSDTTDYGYTF.

The rearrangement uses TRBV5-1 and TRBJ2-7; the D call from TCRdb, TRBD1, cannot be confirmed without DNA. The CDR3 sequence is 16 residues long. Germline V gene data show CDR1 as SGHRS and CDR2 as YFSETQ. CDR3 loop: CASSLAGGKGADEQYF.